This TCR beta chain comes out of a study of OX40 agonist ivuxolimab in advanced cancers. General study points: Within 6 weeks, CD4+ and CD8+ blood T cells expanded clonally at 0.1 to 3.0 mg/kg.

TCRdb's copy holds only in-frame clones and misses some; the assay was immunoSEQ multiplex PCR. Of roughly 25,000 clones in the sample, roughly 90% were seen once. As to this clone: The antigen remains undetermined.

Germline V gives CDR1 MNHEY, CDR2 SMNVEV (reference sequence). Trimming removed 3 bases at V and 3 bases at J, with 12 bases between. The CDR3 is 14 amino acids. The rearrangement joins TRBV27 to TRBJ2-7; D not certain. This material consisted of CD4+ or CD8+ T cells sorted from blood, taken in a trial of the OX40 agonist ivuxolimab. The origin of this receptor is an adult with an advanced solid tumor such as melanoma, head and neck, liver or kidney cancer. The CDR3 is CASSFYGGYYEQYF. CDR3 sequence (DNA): TGTGCCAGCAGTTTTTATGGCGGTTACTACGAGCAGTACTTC.